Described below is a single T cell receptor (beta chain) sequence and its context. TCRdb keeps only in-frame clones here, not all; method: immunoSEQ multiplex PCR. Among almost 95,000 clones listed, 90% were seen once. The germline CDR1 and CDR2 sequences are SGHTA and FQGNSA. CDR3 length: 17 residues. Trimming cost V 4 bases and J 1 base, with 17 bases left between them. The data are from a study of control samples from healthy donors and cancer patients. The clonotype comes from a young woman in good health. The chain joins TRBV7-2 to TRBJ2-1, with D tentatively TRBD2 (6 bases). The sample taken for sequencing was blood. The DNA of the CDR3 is TGTGCCAGCAGCTCAGCTGATAGCGGATATTCCTACAATGAGCAGTTCTTC. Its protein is CASSSADSGYSYNEQFF.